The entry below describes one T cell receptor beta chain. Its cognate antigen has yet to be identified. Base qualities are not recorded, but no much larger clone differs from it by a single base. The data derive from a study of T cells generated in artificial thymic organoids (dated by TCRdb to about 2017). In the study overall: The study compared the TCR alpha and beta CDR3 repertoires of CD8 single positive T cells derived from in vitro artificial thymic organoids against those of naive CD8 T cells from thymus and peripheral blood. The repertoire sequencing data shown were described as representative of three independent experiments.

Separate semi-nested PCR amplifications were run for the TCRalpha and TCRbeta libraries, using Advantage 2 and reverse primers located in the TRAC or TRBC constant regions. First-strand cDNA synthesis used between roughly 3.5 and 550 ng of total RNA. The TCR cDNA libraries were generated by 5'-RACE using the SMARTer PCR cDNA Synthesis kit, with a poly-dT primer driving first-strand synthesis. Sample-specific 5-nucleotide barcodes were carried by the semi-nested constant-region reverse primers, and the resulting products were cleaned using the Zymo DNA Clean and Concentrator-5 kit. Up to ten barcoded samples were pooled, ligated to Illumina adaptors and sequenced as 2 x 150 bp paired-end reads on an Illumina MiSeq. The paper's processing steps were these. Demultiplexed reads were aligned with BLAT to a custom library of all human TRAV, TRAJ, TRBV, TRBD and TRBJ combinations from IMGT. The best BLAT hits were picked using pslCDnaFilter (-maxAligns=1, -ignoreIntrons), and custom Perl scripts were used to calculate clonotype frequencies. TCRdb reanalyzed the raw reads on its own, using fastp at Q25 for trimming and MiXCR for clone calling, and kept in-frame beta chains. Duplicate CDR3 protein sequences are folded into a single record with the most common DNA and genes. Clone size and V and J calls follow TCRdb, not the original study. The sample table lists over 6,000 distinct CDR3 sequences, 20% to 30% of them with a count of one. The ten largest account for 3% to 3.5% of the sample.

The full study reports these points: The TCR clonotype diversity of organoid-derived CD8 single positive T cells was physiological and comparable to that of naive CD8 T cells from thymus and blood. No skewed Valpha or Vbeta usage was observed in organoid-derived T cells, a finding that argues against dominance of unconventional lineages or clonal expansions.

Artificial thymic organoids were generated by aggregating human HSPCs with MS5 murine stromal cells transduced with human DLL1, and the organoids were cultured at an air-liquid interface. Organoids were seeded with FACS-purified CD34+CD3- hematopoietic stem and progenitor cells depleted of residual T cells. The organoids were grown in serum-free RB27 medium, which consisted of RPMI 1640 supplemented with B27, FLT3L, IL-7 and ascorbic acid. Prior to RNA extraction, CD3+TCRalphabeta+CD8 single positive T cells from organoids and thymus were isolated by FACS sorting. Total RNA was purified from roughly 40,000 to 200,000 sorted cells per sample with the RNeasy Micro kit, and quality checked on an Agilent RNA 6000 Nano chip. Input material: naive CD8+ T cells grown in artificial thymic organoids from cord blood stem and progenitor cells. Taken with the paper, the label for cell subset or site translates to: CD3+TCRalphabeta+CD8SP T cells; for blood, CD45RO-CCR7+ naive CD8+ T cells. This receptor was taken from a human donor who gave cord blood stem cells for thymic organoid culture, a cardiac surgery patient who gave postnatal thymus, or a blood donor (not recorded which).

CDR3 region: CASSSGRFGSYEQYF. In nucleotide form, the sequence is TGTGCCAGCAGTTCGGGGCGGTTCGGCTCCTACGAGCAGTACTTC. This chain is built from TRBV27 and TRBJ2-7; the D gene could be either TRBD1 or TRBD2, each agreeing at 5 bases. CDR1 and CDR2 were assigned from the germline V gene (reference sequence) as MNHEY and SMNVEV. Its CDR3 holds 15 amino acids, cysteine through phenylalanine. Only the CDR3 part of the read is kept: 45 bases, read in frame from the first base. V is cut by 4 bases and J by 0 bases, and the space between the germline ends is 13 bases.